A single T cell receptor (beta chain) is shown here with its context. One entry per CDR3 protein, called by TCRdb with MiXCR from the PCR reads. The sample contains roughly 25,000 distinct CDR3 sequences, 52% of which appear only once. The CDR3 extends over 22 amino acids. J lost 0 bases, V lost 1 base, and 18 bases had no gene match. Germline V lookup: CDR1 SGHTA, CDR2 FQGNSA. These data belong to a study of CD4 and CD8 cells across lung adenocarcinoma regions. The material sequenced was CD4+ T cells from the center of a lung tumor. The source of this sequence is a male donor with lung adenocarcinoma. The CD4 and CD8 labels of this study may be unreliable. The chain combines TRBV7-2 with TRBJ2-6; 7 bases agree with TRBD1. CDR3 bases: TGTGCCAGCAGCTTAGGAAACCGGGACAGACAGAAAAGTAGCTCTGGGGCCAACGTCCTGACTTTC. Translation: CASSLGNRDRQKSSSGANVLTF.